The clone carrying this T cell receptor beta chain was recorded at least ten times. As yet, its antigen is unknown. The data belong to a study of T-cell reconstitution after alpha-beta-depleted transplantation in children. Study-wide points: Newly produced T cells mostly provided counts and TCRbeta diversity after one year, as hyperexpanded clones declined. High day-60 TCRbeta diversity in some patients came from surviving recipient T cells and thymic progenitors. Roughly two months post-transplant, alpha-beta T cells reportedly originated from several hundred graft clones that had expanded.

Unique molecular identifiers were built into the TCRbeta library. One entry per CDR3 protein, called by TCRdb with MiXCR from the PCR reads. The sample consists of hundreds of thousands of distinct CDR3 sequences, about 23% of them appearing once. Per the germline V gene, CDR1 is SQVTM and CDR2 is ANQGSEA. The CDR3 totals 16 residues. The V segment lost 3 bases and the J segment 4 bases; nucleotides outside the gene matches: 12. The genes are TRBV29-1 and TRBJ2-3, with 8 positions matching TRBD1. Sample: PBMCs, mostly from graft donor cells, taken 360 days after TCRalphabeta/CD19-depleted stem cell transplant. This TCR came from a boy in the first two years of life who had a stem cell transplant for acute myeloid leukemia, so the T cells may come from the graft donor. The CDR3 loop is CSVESGTGLRADTQYF. CDR3 in DNA: TGCAGCGTTGAGTCAGGGACAGGCCTGCGGGCAGATACGCAGTATTTT.